One and the same sample provided the 16 T cell receptor beta chains below, sequenced in a study of monozygotic twins with inflammatory bowel disease. TCRdb re-called the 5' RACE reads and gives one entry per CDR3 protein, without DNA. The sample holds 300,000 to 400,000 distinct CDR3 sequences. Input material: blood. Receptor source: a human donor with ulcerative colitis or Crohn's disease, or a healthy co-twin of an affected twin (not recorded which).

The chain couples TRBV19 to TRBJ1-2. Per germline, CDR1 LNHDA and CDR2 SQIVND (reference sequence). The CDR3 spans 14 residues. CDR3 residues: CASSIGLGYYGYTF.

The chain is built from TRBV3-1 and TRBJ2-1; TCRdb's D call, TRBD1, is unchecked because there is no DNA. The CDR3 consists of 15 residues. CDR1 LGHDT and CDR2 YNNKEL come from the germline V gene (reference sequence). CDR3 sequence reads: CASDRGSGGYNEQFF.

The chain employs TRBV4-1 and TRBJ2-1. The V gene's germline CDR1 is MGHRA and CDR2 YSYEKL. The CDR3 is made up of 14 amino acids. CDR3 amino acids: CASSQGPDLDEQFF.

The chain employs TRBV6-1 and TRBJ2-7; absent DNA, TCRdb's TRBD2 call cannot be checked. The germline V gene encodes CDR1 MNHNS and CDR2 SASEGT. The CDR3 is 17 amino acids. CDR3 amino acids: CASSERAGGTTLREQYF.

The CDR3 protein is CASSPLGQRNQPQHF. The chain has TRBV7-9 and TRBJ1-5; TCRdb lists TRBD1, though no DNA is available to test this call. From germline, CDR1 is SEHNR and CDR2 FQNEAQ (reference sequence). The CDR3 spans 15 residues. Looking up the rest from reference TRBV7-9 and TRBJ1-5 gives the full variable domain: DTGVSQNPRHKITKRGQNVTFRCDPISEHNRLYWYRQTLGQGPEFLTYFQNEAQLEKSRLLSDRFSAERPKGSFSTLEIQRTEQGDSAMYLCASSPLGQRNQPQHFGDGTRLSIL.

The V gene is TRBV6-2 or TRBV6-3, the J gene TRBJ2-2; TCRdb gives TRBD1 as the D gene, but with no DNA this cannot be confirmed. The CDR3 is made up of 14 amino acids. CDR1 is MNHEY, CDR2 SVGEGT, per germline. The CDR3 spells CASRPRGNTGELFF.

The chain joins TRBV4-3 to TRBJ1-3. From germline, CDR1 is LGHNA and CDR2 YSLEER. CDR3 size: 15 residues. This chain's CDR3 is CASSQDSAGGNTIYF.

The chain has TRBV19 and TRBJ1-2; the D gene TCRdb calls, TRBD1, cannot be checked with no DNA. Germline CDR1 is LNHDA and CDR2 is SQIVND (reference sequence). The CDR3 spans 13 residues. Here the CDR3 reads CASSNPGNYGYTF.

The V call is TRBV10-3, the J call TRBJ2-5; TCRdb's D gene call, TRBD1, goes unchecked for lack of DNA. The CDR3 runs 15 residues. Germline CDR1 and CDR2: ENHRY and SYGVKD. CDR3 residues: CAISDRQGFQETQYF.

The chain joins TRBV19 to TRBJ1-4; TCRdb's D call, TRBD1, is unchecked because there is no DNA. The CDR3 has 16 residues. In germline, CDR1 is LNHDA, CDR2 SQIVND (reference sequence). CDR3 sequence reads: CASSWSGSPMNEKLFF.

The chain recombines TRBV12-3 or TRBV12-4 with TRBJ1-1; TCRdb reports TRBD1, a call that lacks DNA to check it against. This CDR3 comprises 18 residues. CDR3 amino acids: CASSLQGLVPVVGTEAFF.

The chain couples TRBV7-3 to TRBJ1-2; there is no DNA to check the TCRdb D call of TRBD1. The CDR3 is made up of 14 amino acids. The germline gives CDR1 SGHTA, CDR2 FQGTGA. The CDR3 spells CASSQLTGGDGYTF.

CDR3 in amino acids: CASSYSGLVFYGYTF. The V call is TRBV6-5, the J call TRBJ1-2. The CDR3 is 15 amino acids. Germline V gene data show CDR1 as MNHEY and CDR2 as SVGAGI.

CDR3: CASNLRQGRYEQYF. The chain combines TRBV28 with TRBJ2-7; absent DNA, TCRdb's TRBD2 call cannot be checked. The CDR3 runs 14 residues. Germline V lookup: CDR1 MDHEN, CDR2 SYDVKM.

The chain couples TRBV5-1 to TRBJ2-2; the TCRdb D gene call, TRBD2, has no DNA to confirm it. This CDR3 is built from 16 residues. Germline values: CDR1 SGHRS, CDR2 YFSETQ. The CDR3 region is CASSLAPGTYTGELFF.

The chain's CDR3 is CASSLTDRGYEQYF. The rearrangement uses TRBV7-6 and TRBJ2-7; there is no DNA to check the TCRdb D call of TRBD1. CDR1 is SGHVS and CDR2 is FNYEAQ in the germline V gene. The CDR3 is 14 residues long.